This entry is about one T cell receptor beta chain. The antigen is undetermined. A much larger clone differs from this one at a single base, so this may be a read error. The data were obtained in a study of naive and memory T cell subsets. General study findings and limits: In naive cells, over 85% of TCR sequences were seen only once. A clonotype means one alpha or beta sequence, not an alpha/beta pair.

Cells stained for CD3, CD4, CD8, CD45RA, CD27 and viability were sorted into four CD45RA/CD27 subsets. An equimolar mix of two oligonucleotides served as the beta constant-region primer for TRBC1 and TRBC2. Four rounds of PCR amplified the ligated cDNA using nested alpha and beta constant-region primers plus SP2. TCRdb analysed the UMI-ligation and nested PCR reads with MiXCR anew, one entry per CDR3 protein. The sample holds around 23,000 distinct CDR3 sequences, 8% to 13% seen once. This TCR derives from a human donor in good health. Sequenced sample: central memory CD8+ T cells from blood.

This chain's CDR3 is CSDQTGTSTHTQYF. The DNA for the CDR3 is TGCAGCGACCAGACAGGGACTAGCACACATACGCAGTATTTT. The chain combines TRBV29-1 with TRBJ2-3, with 9 bases matching TRBD2. CDR3 length: 14 amino acids. Germline V gene lookup returns CDR1 SQVTM and CDR2 ANQGSEA.